This record covers a single TCR beta chain. The data belong to a study of cytomegalovirus exposure and HLA in healthy donors. Study-level information: In an early release, HLA-typed donors contributed roughly 85 million unique TCR sequences.

The PCR was carried out with 60 Vbeta primers and 13 Jbeta primers. The repertoire was sequenced with immunoSEQ multiplex PCR; TCRdb's copy has only in-frame clones and lacks some. This table holds 150,000 to 200,000 clones, approximately 71% found once. Germline V gene data show CDR1 as MRHNA and CDR2 as SNTAGT. The V end was cut by 5 bases, the J end by 7 bases, with 15 bases between. The CDR3 spans 13 residues. This rearrangement joins TRBV6-4 to TRBJ2-7, with D perhaps matching TRBD1 (8 bases). The source material was PBMCs. This clonotype was sampled from a man aged 18 to 29 in good health and CMV-seropositive. The CDR3 DNA sequence: TGTGCCAGCAGTCCAGTACAGGGGGGGGAGCAGTACTTC. Translated, it gives CASSPVQGGEQYF.